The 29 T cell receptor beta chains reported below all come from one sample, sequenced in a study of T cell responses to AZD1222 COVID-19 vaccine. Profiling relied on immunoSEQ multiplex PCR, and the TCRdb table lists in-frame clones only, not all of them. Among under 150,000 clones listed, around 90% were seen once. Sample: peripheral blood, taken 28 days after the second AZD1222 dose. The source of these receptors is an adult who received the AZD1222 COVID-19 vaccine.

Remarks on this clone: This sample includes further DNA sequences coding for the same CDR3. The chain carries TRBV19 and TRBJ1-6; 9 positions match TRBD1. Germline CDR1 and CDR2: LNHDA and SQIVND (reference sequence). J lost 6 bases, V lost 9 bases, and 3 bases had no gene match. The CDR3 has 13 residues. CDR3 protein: CASSGQGNSPLHF. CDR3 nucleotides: TGTGCCAGCTCGGGACAGGGTAATTCACCCCTCCACTTT.

CDR3 sequence: CASSRGSYGYTF. CDR3 DNA: TGTGCCAGCAGTCGGGGGAGTTATGGCTACACCTTC. The J gene is TRBJ1-2, the V gene TRBV6-5; the D gene is possibly TRBD1 (5 bases). The CDR3 is made up of 12 amino acids. V was shortened by 5 bases and J by 5 bases, with 9 bases between the two germline ends. Germline-derived CDR1 and CDR2 are MNHEY and SVGAGI.

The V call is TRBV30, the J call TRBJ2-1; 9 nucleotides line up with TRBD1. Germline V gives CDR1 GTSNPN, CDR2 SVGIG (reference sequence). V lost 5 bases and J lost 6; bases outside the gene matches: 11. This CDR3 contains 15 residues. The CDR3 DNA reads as TGTGCCTGGGGGCCCGGGGACAGGGCCTCCAATGAGCAGTTCTTC. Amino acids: CAWGPGDRASNEQFF.

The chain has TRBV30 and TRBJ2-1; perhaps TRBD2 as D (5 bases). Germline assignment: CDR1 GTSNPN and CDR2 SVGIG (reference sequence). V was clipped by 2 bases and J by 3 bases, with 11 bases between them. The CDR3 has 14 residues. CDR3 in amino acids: CAWSRSGLYNEQFF. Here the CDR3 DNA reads TGTGCCTGGAGTAGGAGCGGCCTCTACAATGAGCAGTTCTTC.

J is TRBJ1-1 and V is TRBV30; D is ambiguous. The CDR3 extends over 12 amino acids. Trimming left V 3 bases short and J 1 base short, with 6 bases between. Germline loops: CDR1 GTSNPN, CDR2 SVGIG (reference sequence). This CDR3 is CAWSQANTEAFF. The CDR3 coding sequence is TGTGCCTGGAGCCAGGCGAACACTGAAGCTTTCTTT.

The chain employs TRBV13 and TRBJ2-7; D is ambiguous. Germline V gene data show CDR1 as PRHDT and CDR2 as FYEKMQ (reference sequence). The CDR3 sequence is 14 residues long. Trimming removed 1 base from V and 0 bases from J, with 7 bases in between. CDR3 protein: CASSLDRFSYEQYF. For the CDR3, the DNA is TGTGCCAGCAGCTTAGATCGATTCTCCTACGAGCAGTACTTC.

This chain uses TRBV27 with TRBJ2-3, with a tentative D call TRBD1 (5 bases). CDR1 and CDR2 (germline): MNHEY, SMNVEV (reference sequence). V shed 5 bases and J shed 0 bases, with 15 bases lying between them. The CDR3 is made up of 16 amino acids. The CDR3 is CASSTPGRRSTDTQYF. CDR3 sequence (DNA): TGTGCCAGCAGTACACCAGGGCGTCGGAGCACAGATACGCAGTATTTT.

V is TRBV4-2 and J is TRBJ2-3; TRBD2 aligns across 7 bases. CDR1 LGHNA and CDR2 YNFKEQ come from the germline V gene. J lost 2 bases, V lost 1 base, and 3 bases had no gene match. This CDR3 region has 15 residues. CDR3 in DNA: TGTGCCAGCAGCCAAGGAGCGGGGAACACAGATACGCAGTATTTT. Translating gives CASSQGAGNTDTQYF.

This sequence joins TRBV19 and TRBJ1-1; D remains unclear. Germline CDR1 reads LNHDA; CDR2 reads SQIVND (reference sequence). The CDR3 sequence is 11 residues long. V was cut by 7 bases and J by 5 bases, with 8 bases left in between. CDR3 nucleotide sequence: TGTGCCAGTATAGTTCGGACTGAAGCTTTCTTT. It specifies CASIVRTEAFF.

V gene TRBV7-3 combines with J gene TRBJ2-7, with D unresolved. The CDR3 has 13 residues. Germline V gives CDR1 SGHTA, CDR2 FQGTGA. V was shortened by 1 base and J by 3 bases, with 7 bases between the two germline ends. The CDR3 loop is CASSLRPGYEQYF. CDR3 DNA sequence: TGTGCCAGCAGCTTAAGGCCTGGCTACGAGCAGTACTTC. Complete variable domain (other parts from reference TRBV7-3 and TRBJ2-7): GAGVSQTPSNKVTEKGKYVELRCDPISGHTALYWYRQSLGQGPEFLIYFQGTGAADDSGLPNDRFFAVRPEGSVSTLKIQRTERGDSAVYLCASSLRPGYEQYFGPGTRLTVT.

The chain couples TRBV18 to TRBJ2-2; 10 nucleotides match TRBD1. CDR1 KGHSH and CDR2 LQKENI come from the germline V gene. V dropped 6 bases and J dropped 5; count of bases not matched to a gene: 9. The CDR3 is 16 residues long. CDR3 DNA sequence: TGTGCCAGCTCCCGGGACAGGGGTGTCAAGACCGGGGAGCTGTTTTTT. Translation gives CASSRDRGVKTGELFF.

The CDR3 nucleotides read TGTGCCAGCAGCTTAGCAAGGGGGGTTAGAACACCCCTCCACTTT. This encodes CASSLARGVRTPLHF. The chain combines TRBV7-2 with TRBJ1-6; possible D gene TRBD1, 6 bases. This CDR3 comprises 15 residues. In germline, CDR1 is SGHTA, CDR2 FQGNSA. Trimming stripped 0 bases from V and 11 bases from J, with 14 bases between. Drawing the rest from reference TRBV7-2 and TRBJ1-6, the complete variable domain is GAGVSQSPSNKVTEKGKDVELRCDPISGHTALYWYRQSLGQGLEFLIYFQGNSAPDKSGLPSDRFSAERTGGSVSTLTIQRTQQEDSAVYLCASSLARGVRTPLHFGNGTRLTVT.

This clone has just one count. The CDR3 nucleotides read TGTGCCATCAGTGAGTTTGAGGGGGGAGAGACCCAGTACTTC. This gives the protein CAISEFEGGETQYF. The chain links TRBV10-3 to TRBJ2-5; D is possibly TRBD1 or TRBD2 (6 bases each). The CDR3 covers 14 residues. V was pared by 1 base and J by 4 bases, with 10 bases between. Germline CDR1 is ENHRY and CDR2 is SYGVKD.

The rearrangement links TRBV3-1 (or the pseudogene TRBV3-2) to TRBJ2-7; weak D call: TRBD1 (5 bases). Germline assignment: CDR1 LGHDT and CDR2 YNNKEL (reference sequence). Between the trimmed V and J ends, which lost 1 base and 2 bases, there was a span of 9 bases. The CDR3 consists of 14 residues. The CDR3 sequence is CASSQALGPYEQYF. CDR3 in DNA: TGTGCCAGCAGCCAAGCTTTGGGGCCCTACGAGCAGTACTTC.

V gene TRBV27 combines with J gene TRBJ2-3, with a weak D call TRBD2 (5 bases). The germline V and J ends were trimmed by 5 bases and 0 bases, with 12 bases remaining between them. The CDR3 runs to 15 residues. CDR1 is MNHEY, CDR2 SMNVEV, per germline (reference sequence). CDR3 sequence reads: CASSREGTSTDTQYF. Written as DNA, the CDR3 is TGTGCCAGCAGTCGTGAGGGAACTAGCACAGATACGCAGTATTTT.

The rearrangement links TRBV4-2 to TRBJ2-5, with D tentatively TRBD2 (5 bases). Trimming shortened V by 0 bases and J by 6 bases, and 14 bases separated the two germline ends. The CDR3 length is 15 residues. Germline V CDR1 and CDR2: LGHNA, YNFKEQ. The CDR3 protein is CASSQEWGDTKTQYF. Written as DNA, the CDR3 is TGTGCCAGCAGCCAAGAATGGGGAGACACCAAGACCCAGTACTTC.

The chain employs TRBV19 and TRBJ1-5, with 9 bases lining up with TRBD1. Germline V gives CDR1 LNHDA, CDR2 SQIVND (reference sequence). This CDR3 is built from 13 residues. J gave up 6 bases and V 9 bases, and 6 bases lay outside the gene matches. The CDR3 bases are TGTGCCAGCTGTGGACAGGGGCCTCAGCCCCAGCATTTT. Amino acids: CASCGQGPQPQHF.

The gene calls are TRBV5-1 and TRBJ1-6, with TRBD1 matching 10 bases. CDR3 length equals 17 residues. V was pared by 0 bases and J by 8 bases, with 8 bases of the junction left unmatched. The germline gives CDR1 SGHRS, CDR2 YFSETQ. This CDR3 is CASSLEHPGTGDSPLHF. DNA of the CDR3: TGCGCCAGCAGCTTGGAGCATCCCGGGACAGGGGATTCACCCCTCCACTTT.

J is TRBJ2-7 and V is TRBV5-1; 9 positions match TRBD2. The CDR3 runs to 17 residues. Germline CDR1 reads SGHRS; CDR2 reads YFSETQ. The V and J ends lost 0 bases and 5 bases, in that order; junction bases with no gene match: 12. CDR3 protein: CASSLVTSGSSRHEQYF. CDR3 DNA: TGCGCCAGCAGCTTGGTCACTAGCGGGTCCTCAAGGCACGAGCAGTACTTC.

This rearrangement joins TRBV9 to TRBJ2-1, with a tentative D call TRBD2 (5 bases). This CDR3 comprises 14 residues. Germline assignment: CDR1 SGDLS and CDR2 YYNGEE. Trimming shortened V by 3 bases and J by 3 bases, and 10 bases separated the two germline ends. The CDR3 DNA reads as TGTGCCAGCAGCGGGACTCTCATCTACAATGAGCAGTTCTTC. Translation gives CASSGTLIYNEQFF.

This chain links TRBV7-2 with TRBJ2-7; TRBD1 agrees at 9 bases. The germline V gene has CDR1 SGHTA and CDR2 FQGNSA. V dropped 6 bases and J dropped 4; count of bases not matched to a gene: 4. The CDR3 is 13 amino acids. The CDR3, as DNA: TGTGCCAGCAGACAGGGGGCTCGGTACGAGCAGTACTTC. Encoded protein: CASRQGARYEQYF.

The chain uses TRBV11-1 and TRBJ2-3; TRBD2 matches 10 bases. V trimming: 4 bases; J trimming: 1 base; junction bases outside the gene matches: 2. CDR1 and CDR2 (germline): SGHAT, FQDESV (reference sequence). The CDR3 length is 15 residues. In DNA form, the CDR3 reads TGTGCCAGCAGCTCCGGGACTAGCGGCACAGATACGCAGTATTTT. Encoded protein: CASSSGTSGTDTQYF.

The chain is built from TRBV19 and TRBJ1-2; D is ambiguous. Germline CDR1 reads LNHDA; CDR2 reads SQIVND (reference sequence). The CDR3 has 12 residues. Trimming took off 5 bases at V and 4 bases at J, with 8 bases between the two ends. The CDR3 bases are TGTGCCAGTAGTGAGGGAGCCTATGGCTACACCTTC. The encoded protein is CASSEGAYGYTF.

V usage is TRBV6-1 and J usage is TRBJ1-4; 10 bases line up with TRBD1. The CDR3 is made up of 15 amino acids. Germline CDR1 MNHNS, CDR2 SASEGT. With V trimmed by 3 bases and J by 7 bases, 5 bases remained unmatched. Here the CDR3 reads CASSDMGQGTEKLFF. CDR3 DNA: TGTGCCAGCAGTGATATGGGACAGGGGACTGAAAAACTGTTTTTT.

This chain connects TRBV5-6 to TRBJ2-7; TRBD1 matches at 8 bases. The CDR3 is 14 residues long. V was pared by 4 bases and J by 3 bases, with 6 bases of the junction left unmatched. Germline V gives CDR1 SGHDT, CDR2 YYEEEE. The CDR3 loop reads CASSDGTGDYEQYF. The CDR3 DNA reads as TGTGCCAGCAGCGACGGGACAGGAGACTACGAGCAGTACTTC.

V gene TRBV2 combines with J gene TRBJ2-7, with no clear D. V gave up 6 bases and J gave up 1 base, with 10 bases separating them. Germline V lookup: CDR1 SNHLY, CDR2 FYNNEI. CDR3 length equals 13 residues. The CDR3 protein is CASSIIASYEQYF. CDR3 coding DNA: TGTGCCAGCAGCATAATAGCATCCTACGAGCAGTACTTC.

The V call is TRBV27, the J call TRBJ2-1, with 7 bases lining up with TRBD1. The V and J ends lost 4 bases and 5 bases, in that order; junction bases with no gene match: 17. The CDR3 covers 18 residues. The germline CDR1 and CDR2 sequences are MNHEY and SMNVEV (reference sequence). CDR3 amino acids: CASSSPRRRQGLNNEQFF. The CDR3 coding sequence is TGTGCCAGCAGTTCCCCCAGGAGGAGACAGGGCTTAAACAATGAGCAGTTCTTC.

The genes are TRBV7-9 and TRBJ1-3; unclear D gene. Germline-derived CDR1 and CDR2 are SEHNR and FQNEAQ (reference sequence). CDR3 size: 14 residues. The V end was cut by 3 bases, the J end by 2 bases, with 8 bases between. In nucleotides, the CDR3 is TGTGCCAGCAGCTTTCGGGGTGCTGGAAACACCATATATTTT. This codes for CASSFRGAGNTIYF.

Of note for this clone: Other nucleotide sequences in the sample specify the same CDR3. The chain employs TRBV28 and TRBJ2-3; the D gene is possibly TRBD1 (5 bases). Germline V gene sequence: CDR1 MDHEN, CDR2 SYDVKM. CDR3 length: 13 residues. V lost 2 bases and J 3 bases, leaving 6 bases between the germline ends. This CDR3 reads CASSLGATDTQYF. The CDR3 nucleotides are TGTGCCAGCAGTTTAGGGGCGACAGATACGCAGTATTTT.